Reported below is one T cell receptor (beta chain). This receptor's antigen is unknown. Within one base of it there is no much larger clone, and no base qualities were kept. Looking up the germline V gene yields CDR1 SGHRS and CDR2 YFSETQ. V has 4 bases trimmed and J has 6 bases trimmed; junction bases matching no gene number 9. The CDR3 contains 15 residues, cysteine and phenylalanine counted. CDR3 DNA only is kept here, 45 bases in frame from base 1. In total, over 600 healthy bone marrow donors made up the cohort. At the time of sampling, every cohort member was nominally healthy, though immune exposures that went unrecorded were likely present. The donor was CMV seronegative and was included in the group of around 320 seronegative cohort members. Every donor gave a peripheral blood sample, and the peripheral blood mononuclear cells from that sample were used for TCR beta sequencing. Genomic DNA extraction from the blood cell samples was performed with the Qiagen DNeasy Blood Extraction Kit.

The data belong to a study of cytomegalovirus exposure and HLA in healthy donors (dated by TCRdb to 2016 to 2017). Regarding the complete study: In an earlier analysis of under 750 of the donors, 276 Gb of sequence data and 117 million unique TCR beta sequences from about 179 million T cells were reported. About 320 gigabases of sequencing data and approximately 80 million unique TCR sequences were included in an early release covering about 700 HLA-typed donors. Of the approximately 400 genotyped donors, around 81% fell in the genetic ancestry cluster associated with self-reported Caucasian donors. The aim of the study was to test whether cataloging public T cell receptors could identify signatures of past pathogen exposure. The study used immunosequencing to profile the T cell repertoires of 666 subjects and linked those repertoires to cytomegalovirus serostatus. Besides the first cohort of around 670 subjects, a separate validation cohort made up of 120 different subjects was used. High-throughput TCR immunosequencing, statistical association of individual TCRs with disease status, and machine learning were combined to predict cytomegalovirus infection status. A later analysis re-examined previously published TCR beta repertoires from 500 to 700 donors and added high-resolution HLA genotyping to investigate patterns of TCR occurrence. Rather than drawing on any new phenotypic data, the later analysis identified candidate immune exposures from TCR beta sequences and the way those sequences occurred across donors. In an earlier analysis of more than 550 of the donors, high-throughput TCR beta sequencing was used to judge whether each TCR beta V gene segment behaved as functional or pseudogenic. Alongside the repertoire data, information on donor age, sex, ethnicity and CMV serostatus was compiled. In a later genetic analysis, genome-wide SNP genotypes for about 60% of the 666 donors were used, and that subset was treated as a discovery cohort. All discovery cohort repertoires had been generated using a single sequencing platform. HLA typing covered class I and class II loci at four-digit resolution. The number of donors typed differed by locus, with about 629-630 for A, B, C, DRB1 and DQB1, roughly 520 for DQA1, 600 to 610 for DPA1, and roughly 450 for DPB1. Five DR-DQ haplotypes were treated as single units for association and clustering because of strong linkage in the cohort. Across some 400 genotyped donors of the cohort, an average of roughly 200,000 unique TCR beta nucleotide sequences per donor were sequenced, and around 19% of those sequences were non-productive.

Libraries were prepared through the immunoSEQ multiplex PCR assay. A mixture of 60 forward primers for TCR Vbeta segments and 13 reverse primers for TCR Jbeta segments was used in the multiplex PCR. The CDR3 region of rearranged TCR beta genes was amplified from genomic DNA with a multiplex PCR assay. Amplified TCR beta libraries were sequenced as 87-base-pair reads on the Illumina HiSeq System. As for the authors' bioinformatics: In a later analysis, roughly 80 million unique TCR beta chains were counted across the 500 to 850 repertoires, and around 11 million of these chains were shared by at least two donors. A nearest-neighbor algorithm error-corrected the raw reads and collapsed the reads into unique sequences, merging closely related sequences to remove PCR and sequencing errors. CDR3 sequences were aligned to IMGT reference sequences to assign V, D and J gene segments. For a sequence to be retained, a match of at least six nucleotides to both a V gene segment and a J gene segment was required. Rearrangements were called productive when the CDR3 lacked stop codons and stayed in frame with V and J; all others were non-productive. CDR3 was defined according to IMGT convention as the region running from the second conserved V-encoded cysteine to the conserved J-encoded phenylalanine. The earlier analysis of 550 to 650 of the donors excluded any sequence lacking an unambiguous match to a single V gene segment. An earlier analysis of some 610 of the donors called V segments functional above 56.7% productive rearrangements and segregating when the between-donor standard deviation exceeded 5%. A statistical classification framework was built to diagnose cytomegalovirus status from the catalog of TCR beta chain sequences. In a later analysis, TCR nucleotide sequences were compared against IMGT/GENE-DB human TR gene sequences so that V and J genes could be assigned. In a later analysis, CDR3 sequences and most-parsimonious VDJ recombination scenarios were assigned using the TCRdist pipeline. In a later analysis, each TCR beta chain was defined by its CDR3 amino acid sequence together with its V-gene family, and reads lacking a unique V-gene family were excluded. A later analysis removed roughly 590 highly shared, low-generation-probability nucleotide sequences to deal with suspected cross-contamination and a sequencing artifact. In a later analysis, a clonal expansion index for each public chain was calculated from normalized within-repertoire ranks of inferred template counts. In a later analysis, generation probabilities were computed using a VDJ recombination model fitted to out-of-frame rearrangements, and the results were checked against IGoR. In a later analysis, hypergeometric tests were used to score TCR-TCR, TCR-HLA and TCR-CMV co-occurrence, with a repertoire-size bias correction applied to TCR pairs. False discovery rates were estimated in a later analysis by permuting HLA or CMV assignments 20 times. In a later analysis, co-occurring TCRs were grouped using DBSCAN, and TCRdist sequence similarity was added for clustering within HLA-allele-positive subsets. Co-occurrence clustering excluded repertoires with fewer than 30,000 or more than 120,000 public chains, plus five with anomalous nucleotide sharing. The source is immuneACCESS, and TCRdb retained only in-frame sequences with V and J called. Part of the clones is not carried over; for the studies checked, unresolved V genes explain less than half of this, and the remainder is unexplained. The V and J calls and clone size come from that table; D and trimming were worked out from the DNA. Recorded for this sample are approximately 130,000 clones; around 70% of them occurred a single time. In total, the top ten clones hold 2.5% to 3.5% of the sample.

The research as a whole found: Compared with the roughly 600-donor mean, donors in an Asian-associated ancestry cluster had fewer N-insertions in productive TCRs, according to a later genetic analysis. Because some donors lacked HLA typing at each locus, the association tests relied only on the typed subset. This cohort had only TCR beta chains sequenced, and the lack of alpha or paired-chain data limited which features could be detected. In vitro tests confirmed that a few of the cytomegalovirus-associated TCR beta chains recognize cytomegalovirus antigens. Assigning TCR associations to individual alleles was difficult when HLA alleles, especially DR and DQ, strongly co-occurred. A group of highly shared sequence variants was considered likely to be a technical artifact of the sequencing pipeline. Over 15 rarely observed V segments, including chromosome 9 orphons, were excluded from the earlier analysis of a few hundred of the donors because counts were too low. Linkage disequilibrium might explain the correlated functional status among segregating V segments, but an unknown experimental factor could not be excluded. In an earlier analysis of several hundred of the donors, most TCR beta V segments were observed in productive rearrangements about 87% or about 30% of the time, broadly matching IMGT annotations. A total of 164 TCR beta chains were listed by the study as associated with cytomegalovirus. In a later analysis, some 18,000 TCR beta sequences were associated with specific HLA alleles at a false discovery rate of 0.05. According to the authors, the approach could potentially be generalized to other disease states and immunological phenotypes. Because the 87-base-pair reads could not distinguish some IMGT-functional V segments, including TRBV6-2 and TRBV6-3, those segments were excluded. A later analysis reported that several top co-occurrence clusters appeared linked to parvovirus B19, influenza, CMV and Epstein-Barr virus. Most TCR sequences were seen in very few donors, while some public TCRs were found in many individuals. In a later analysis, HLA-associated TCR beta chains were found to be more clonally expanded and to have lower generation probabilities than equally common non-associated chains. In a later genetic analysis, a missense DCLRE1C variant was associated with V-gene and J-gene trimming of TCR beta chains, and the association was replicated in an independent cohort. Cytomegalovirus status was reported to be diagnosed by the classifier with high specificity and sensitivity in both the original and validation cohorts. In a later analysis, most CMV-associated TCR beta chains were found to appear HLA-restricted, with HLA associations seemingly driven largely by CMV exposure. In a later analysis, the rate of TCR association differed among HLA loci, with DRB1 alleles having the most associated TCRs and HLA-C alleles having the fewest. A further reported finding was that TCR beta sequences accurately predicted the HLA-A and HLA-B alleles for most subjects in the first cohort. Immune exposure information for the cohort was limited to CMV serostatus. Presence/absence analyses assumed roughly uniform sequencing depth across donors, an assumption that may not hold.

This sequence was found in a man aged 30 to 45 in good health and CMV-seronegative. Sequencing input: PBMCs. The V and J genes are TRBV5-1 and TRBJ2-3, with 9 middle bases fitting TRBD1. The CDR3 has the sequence CASSLGTGSHDTQYF. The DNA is TGCGCCAGCAGCCTCGGGACAGGGTCGCATGATACGCAGTATTTT. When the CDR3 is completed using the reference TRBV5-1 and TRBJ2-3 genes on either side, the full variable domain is KAGVTQTPRYLIKTRGQQVTLSCSPISGHRSVSWYQQTPGQGLQFLFEYFSETQRNKGNFPGRFSGRQFSNSRSEMNVSTLELGDSALYLCASSLGTGSHDTQYFGPGTRLTVL.